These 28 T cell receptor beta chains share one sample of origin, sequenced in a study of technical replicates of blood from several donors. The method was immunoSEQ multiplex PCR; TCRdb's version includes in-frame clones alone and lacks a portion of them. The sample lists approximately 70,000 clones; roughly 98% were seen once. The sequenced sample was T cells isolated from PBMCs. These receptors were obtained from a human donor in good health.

The DNA for the CDR3 is TGTGCCAGCTCACCACCGAATGCGGGACAGTCCTCCTACGAGCAGTACTTC. This sequence encodes CASSPPNAGQSSYEQYF. The chain is built from TRBV18 and TRBJ2-7; tentative D call: TRBD1 (7 bases). This CDR3 has 17 amino acids. V lost 0 bases, J lost 0 bases, and 15 bases lay in between. The germline CDR1 and CDR2 sequences are KGHSH and LQKENI.

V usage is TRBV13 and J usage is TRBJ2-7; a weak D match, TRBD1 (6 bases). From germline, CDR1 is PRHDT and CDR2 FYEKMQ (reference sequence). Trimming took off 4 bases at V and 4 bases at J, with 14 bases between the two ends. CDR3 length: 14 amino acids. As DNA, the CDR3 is TGTGCCAGCAGCTCACCAACGGGACAATACGAGCAGTACTTC. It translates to CASSSPTGQYEQYF.

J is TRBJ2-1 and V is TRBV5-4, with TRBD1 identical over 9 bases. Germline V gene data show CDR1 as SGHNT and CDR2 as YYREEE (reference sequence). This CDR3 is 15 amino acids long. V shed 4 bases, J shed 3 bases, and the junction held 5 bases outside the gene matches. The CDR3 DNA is TGTGCCAGCAGCCTAGGACAGGGGAGCTACAATGAGCAGTTCTTC. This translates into CASSLGQGSYNEQFF.

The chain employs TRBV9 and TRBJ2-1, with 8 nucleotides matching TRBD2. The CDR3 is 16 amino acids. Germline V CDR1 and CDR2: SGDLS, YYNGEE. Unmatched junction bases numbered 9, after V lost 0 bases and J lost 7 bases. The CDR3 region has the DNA TGTGCCAGCAGCGTAGCCCGAGTCGGGAGGGTGAATGAGCAGTTCTTC. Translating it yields CASSVARVGRVNEQFF.

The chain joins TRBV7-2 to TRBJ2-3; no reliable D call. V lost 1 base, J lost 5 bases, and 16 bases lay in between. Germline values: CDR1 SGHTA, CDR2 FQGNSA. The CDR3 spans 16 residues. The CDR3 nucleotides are TGTGCCAGCAGCTTAGGAGTGGGCCGCTCAATAGATACGCAGTATTTT. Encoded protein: CASSLGVGRSIDTQYF.

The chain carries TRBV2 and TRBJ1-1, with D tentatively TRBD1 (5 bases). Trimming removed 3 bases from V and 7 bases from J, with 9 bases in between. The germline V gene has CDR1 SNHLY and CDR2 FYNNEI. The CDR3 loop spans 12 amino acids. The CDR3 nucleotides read TGTGCCAGCAGTGACAGGGTTGGTGAAGCTTTCTTT. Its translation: CASSDRVGEAFF.

This CDR3 reads CASSSRGNYEQYF. DNA for the CDR3: TGTGCCAGCAGTTCCCGGGGGAACTACGAGCAGTACTTC. The chain has TRBV27 and TRBJ2-7; a possible D gene is TRBD2 (6 bases). The CDR3 length is 13 residues. Germline V gene data show CDR1 as MNHEY and CDR2 as SMNVEV (reference sequence). The germline V and J ends were trimmed by 4 bases and 3 bases, with 10 bases remaining between them.

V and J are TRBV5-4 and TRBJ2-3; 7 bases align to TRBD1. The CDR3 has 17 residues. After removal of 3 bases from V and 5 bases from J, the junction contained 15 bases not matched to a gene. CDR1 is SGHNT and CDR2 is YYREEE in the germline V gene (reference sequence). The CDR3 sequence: CASSSATSTRTGDTQYF. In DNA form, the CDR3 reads TGTGCCAGCAGCTCAGCTACCAGTACCAGGACAGGAGATACGCAGTATTTT.

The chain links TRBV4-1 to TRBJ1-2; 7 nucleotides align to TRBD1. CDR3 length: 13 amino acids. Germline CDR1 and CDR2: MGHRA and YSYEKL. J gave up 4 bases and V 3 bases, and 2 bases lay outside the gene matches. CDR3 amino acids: CASSQGDSYGYTF. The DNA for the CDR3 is TGCGCCAGCAGCCAGGGGGACAGCTATGGCTACACCTTC.

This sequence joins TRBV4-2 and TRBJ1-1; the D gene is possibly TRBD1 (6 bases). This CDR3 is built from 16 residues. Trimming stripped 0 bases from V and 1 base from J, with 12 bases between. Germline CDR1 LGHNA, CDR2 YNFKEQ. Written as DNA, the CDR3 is TGTGCCAGCAGCCAAGATACCTCCAGGGGGAACACTGAAGCTTTCTTT. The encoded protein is CASSQDTSRGNTEAFF.

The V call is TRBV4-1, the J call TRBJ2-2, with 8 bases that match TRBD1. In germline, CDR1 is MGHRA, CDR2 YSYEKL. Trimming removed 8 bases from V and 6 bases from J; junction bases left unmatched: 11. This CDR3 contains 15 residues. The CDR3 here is CASERGQGAAGELFF. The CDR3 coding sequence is TGCGCCAGCGAAAGGGGGCAGGGGGCTGCCGGGGAGCTGTTTTTT.

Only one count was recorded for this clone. CDR3 nucleotides: TGCGCCAGCAGCCAAGGGGTCAATCAGCCCCAGCATTTT. Its protein is CASSQGVNQPQHF. V gene TRBV5-1 combines with J gene TRBJ1-5, with a weak D call TRBD1 (5 bases). This CDR3 comprises 13 residues. Trimming removed 4 bases at V and 3 bases at J, with 8 bases between. CDR1 is SGHRS, CDR2 YFSETQ, per germline.

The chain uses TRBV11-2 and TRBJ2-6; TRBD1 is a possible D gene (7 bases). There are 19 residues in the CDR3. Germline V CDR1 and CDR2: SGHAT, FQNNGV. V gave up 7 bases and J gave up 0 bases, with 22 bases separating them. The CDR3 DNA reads TGTGCCAGCAACATCATTAGGCGGGACAGTGACTCTGGGGCCAACGTCCTGACTTTC. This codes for CASNIIRRDSDSGANVLTF.

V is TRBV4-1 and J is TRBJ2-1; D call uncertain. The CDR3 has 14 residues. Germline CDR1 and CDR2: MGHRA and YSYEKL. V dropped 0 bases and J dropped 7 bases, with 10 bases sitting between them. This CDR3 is CASSQDMARNEQFF. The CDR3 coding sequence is TGCGCCAGCAGCCAAGATATGGCCAGGAATGAGCAGTTCTTC.

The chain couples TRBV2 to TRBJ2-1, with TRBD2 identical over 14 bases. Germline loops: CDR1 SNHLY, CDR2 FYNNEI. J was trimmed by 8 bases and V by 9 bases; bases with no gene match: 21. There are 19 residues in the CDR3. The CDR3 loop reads CARLRKGLAGAGLVDEQFF. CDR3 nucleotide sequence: TGTGCCAGACTCCGTAAGGGACTAGCGGGAGCAGGGTTAGTCGATGAGCAGTTCTTC.

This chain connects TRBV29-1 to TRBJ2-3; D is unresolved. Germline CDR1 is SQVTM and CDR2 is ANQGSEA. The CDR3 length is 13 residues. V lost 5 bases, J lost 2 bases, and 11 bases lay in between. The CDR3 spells CSVNPRLTDTQYF. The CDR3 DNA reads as TGCAGCGTTAACCCCAGACTCACAGATACGCAGTATTTT.

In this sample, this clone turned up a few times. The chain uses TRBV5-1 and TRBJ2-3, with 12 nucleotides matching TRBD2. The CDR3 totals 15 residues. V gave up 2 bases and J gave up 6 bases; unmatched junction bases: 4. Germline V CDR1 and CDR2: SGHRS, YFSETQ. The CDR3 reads CASSFGLAGPDTQYF. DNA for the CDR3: TGCGCCAGCAGCTTCGGACTAGCGGGGCCGGATACGCAGTATTTT.

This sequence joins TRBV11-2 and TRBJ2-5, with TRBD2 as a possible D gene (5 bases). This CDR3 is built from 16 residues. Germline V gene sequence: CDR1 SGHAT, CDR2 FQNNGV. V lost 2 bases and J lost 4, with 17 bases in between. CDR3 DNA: TGTGCCAGCAGCTTATTCGTCTCCGGGGAAGGAGAGACCCAGTACTTC. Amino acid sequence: CASSLFVSGEGETQYF.

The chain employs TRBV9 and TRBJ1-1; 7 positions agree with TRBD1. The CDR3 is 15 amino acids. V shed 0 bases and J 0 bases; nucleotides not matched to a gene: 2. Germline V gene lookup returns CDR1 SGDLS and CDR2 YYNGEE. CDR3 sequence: CASSVAGQLNTEAFF. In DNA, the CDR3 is TGTGCCAGCAGCGTAGCGGGACAGTTGAACACTGAAGCTTTCTTT. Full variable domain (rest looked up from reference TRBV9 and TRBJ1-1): DSGVTQTPKHLITATGQRVTLRCSPRSGDLSVYWYQQSLDQGLQFLIQYYNGEERAKGNILERFSAQQFPDLHSELNLSSLELGDSALYFCASSVAGQLNTEAFFGQGTRLTVV.

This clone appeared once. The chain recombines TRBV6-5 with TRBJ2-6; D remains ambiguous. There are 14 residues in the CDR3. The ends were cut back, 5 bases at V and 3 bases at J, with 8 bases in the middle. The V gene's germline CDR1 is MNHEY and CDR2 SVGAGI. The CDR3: CASSPSFGANVLTF. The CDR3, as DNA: TGTGCCAGCAGTCCCTCCTTTGGGGCCAACGTCCTGACTTTC.

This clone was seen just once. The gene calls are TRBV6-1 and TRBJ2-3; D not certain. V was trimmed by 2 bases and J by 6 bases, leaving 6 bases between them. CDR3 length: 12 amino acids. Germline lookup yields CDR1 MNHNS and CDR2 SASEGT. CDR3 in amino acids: CASSEIRDTQYF. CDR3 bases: TGTGCCAGCAGTGAAATCAGGGATACGCAGTATTTT.

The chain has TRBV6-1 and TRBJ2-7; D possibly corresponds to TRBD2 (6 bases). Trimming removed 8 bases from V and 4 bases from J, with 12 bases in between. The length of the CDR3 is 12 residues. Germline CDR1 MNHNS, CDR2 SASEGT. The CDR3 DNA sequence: TGTGCCAGCGGGGAGGTACTATACGAGCAGTACTTC. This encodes CASGEVLYEQYF.

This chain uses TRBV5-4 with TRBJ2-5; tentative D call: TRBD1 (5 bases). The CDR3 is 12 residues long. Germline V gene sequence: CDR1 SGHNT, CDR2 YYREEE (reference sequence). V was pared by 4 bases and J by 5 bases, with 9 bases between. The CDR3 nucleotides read TGTGCCAGCAGCAGGGGTTGGGAGACCCAGTACTTC. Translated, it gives CASSRGWETQYF.

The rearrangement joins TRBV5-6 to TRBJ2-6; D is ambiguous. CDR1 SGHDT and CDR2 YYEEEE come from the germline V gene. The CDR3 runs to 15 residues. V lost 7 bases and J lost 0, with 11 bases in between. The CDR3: CASLPGDSGANVLTF. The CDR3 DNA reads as TGTGCCAGCCTACCAGGTGACTCTGGGGCCAACGTCCTGACTTTC. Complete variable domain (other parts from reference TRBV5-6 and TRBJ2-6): DAGVTQSPTHLIKTRGQQVTLRCSPKSGHDTVSWYQQALGQGPQFIFQYYEEEERQRGNFPDRFSGHQFPNYSSELNVNALLLGDSALYLCASLPGDSGANVLTFGAGSRLTVL.

CDR3 DNA sequence: TGTGCCAGCAACATCACGCCCATTATAAACTCCTACAATGAGCAGTTCTTC. Its translation: CASNITPIINSYNEQFF. The genes are TRBV7-2 and TRBJ2-1; D remains ambiguous. This CDR3 has 17 residues. Between the trimmed V and J ends, which lost 7 bases and 0 bases, there was a span of 19 bases. Germline values: CDR1 SGHTA, CDR2 FQGNSA.

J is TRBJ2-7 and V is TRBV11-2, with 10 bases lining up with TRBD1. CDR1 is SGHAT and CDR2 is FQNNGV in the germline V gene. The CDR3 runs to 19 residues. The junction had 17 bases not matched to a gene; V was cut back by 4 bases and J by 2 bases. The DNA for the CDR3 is TGTGCCAGCAGCTACAATGGGATGATTGGACAGGGGGTTACCTACGAGCAGTACTTC. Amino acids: CASSYNGMIGQGVTYEQYF.

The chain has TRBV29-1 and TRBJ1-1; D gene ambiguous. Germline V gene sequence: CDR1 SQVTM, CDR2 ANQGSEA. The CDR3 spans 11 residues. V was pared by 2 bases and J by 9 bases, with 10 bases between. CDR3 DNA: TGCAGCGTTGAAACGTGGCAACAAGCTTTCTTT. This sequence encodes CSVETWQQAFF.

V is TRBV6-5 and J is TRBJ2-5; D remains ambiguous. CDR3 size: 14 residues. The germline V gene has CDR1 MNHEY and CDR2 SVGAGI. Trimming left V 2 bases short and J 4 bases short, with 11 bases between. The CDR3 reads CASSYDSVRETQYF. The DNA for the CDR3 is TGTGCCAGCAGTTACGATTCGGTACGAGAGACCCAGTACTTC.